This record concerns one T cell receptor (beta chain) sequence. Its antigen is undetermined. CDR3 length: 16 amino acids. Germline V lookup: CDR1 LNHDA, CDR2 SQIVND (reference sequence). V dropped 7 bases and J dropped 4 bases, with 22 bases sitting between them. The data belong to a study of T cells in localized non-small cell lung cancer. Broader study findings: Adjacent uninvolved lung tissue had the highest T cell clonality, exceeding tumor. A raised T cell density in blood coincided with lengthier overall survival. Adjacent lung held a median approximately 50 of the top 100 tumor clones. Without multi-region sequencing, intratumor heterogeneity could not be excluded.

Only in-frame clones appear in the TCRdb table, and some are missing; sequencing was by immunoSEQ multiplex PCR. The sample has 50,000 to 70,000 clones, 75% to 85% seen once. The sequence came from a man aged 35-69 years with stage II lung adenocarcinoma. The sequencing here drew on PBMCs, taken before any cancer treatment. The rearrangement joins TRBV19 to TRBJ1-2, with a weak D call TRBD1 (6 bases). CDR3 amino acids: CASNHAGSRGGYGYTF. In DNA, the CDR3 is TGTGCCAGTAACCATGCAGGGTCCAGGGGCGGCTATGGCTACACCTTC.